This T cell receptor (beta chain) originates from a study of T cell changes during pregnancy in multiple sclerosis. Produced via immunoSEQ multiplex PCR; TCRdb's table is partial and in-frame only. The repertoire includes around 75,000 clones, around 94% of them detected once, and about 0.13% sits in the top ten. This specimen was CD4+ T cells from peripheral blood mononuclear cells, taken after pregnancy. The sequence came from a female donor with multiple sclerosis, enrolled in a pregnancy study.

The CDR3 here is CASSLYPRNEKLFF. The CDR3, as DNA: TGTGCCAGCAGCTTATATCCGAGGAATGAAAAACTGTTTTTT. The rearrangement joins TRBV11-2 to TRBJ1-4; unclear D gene. V was clipped by 2 bases and J by 5 bases, with 9 bases between them. CDR1 and CDR2 from the germline V gene are SGHAT and FQNNGV. CDR3 length equals 14 residues.